The T cell receptor beta chain described here comes from a study of blood T cell repertoires in COVID-19. Turning to the study itself: Italy, Spain and the United States were the sources of the convalescent and acute COVID-19 samples. From T cells, B-cell-depleted T cells, or PBMCs came the material, which was cDNA or gDNA.

This CDR3 is 14 amino acids long. Losses at the gene ends were 4 bases for V and 8 bases for J; bases not matched to a gene: 4. Germline CDR1 is SGHAT and CDR2 is FQNNGV. Original handling: Amplification of reference gene primers provided the estimated nucleated cell counts. The repertoire was sequenced with immunoSEQ multiplex PCR; TCRdb's copy has only in-frame clones and lacks some. V, J and clone size derive from that table, while D and trimming were established from the DNA sequence. The profile covers 150,000 to 200,000 clones, with around 90% appearing a single time and approximately 6.7% taken by the ten largest. Note on this clone: Other DNA sequences within the sample encode an identical CDR3.

This receptor was identified in a man aged 40-49 years with acute or convalescent COVID-19. The sequenced sample consisted of peripheral blood. The rearrangement joins TRBV11-2 to TRBJ1-4; TRBD1 matches 10 bases. CDR3 nucleotides: TGTGCCAGCAGCTCGACAGGGGGCGAGGAAAAACTGTTTTTT. It is translated as CASSSTGGEEKLFF.